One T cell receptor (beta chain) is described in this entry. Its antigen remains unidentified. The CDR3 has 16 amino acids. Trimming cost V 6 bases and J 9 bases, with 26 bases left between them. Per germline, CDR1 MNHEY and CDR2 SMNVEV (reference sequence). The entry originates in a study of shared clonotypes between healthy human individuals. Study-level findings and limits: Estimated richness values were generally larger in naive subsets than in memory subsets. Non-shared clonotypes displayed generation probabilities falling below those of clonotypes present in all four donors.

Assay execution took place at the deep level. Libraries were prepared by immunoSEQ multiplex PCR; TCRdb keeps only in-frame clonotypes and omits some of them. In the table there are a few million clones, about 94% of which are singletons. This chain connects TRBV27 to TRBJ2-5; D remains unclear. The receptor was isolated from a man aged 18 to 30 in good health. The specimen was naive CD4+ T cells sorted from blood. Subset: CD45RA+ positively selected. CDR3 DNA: TGTGCCAGCAGCCTTAAGATTGACACCGGATTAGGATCCCAGTACTTC. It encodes CASSLKIDTGLGSQYF.